The subject of this entry is one TCR beta chain. The entry originates in a study of Ad26.COV2.S vaccination and SARS-CoV-2 variants. Treatment of the sample: around 19 received Ad26.COV2.S at low or high dose, single or two shots; about 5 received placebo; per-sample allocation not given. Sample collection was performed on day 63 after the first vaccine or placebo injection. Germline CDR1 reads DFQATT; CDR2 reads SNEGSKA (reference sequence). Trimming stripped 4 bases from V and 5 bases from J, with 9 bases between. There are 11 residues in the CDR3. Sequencing was performed with immunoSEQ multiplex PCR; in TCRdb, only in-frame clones are kept and a portion is missing. The repertoire has roughly 400,000 clones, roughly 87% of them found once; the top ten carry around 4.5%.

The sequenced sample was peripheral blood, obtained in a trial of Ad26.COV2.S vaccine versus placebo. The receptor was isolated from a person between 18 and 65 years old who received the Ad26.COV2.S COVID-19 vaccine or a placebo. The genes are TRBV20-1 and TRBJ2-7; tentative D call: TRBD2 (5 bases). The CDR3 here is CSATRVDEQYF. In nucleotides, the CDR3 is TGCAGTGCTACGAGGGTCGACGAGCAGTACTTC.